Listed below are T cell receptor beta chains from one sample, sequenced in a study of cytomegalovirus exposure and HLA in healthy donors. TCRdb keeps only in-frame clones here, not all; method: immunoSEQ multiplex PCR. Of fewer than 300,000 clones listed, roughly 80% are singletons. The material sequenced was PBMCs. These receptors all stem from a girl aged 2 to 9 in good health and CMV-seronegative. Both conserved end residues are part of each CDR3. Each record gives: D gene, clone size, V gene, J gene, CDR3 protein, CDR3 DNA. D genes are given only for firm matches. A row's size may be missing; if present it is once, few, many or a size class.

NA	NA	TRBV6-5	TRBJ2-5	CASSSNGGSETQYF	TGTGCCAGCAGCTCCAACGGAGGTTCGGAGACCCAGTACTTC
NA	NA	TRBV7-9	TRBJ1-1	CASSLGVARTEAFF	TGTGCCAGCAGCTTAGGAGTGGCGCGGACTGAAGCTTTCTTT
NA	NA	TRBV7-8	TRBJ1-3	CASSFGQGVKAGNTIYF	TGTGCCAGCAGCTTCGGACAAGGGGTGAAGGCTGGAAACACCATATATTTT
NA	NA	TRBV7-8	TRBJ1-1	CASNLAAGWGGTEAFF	TGTGCCAGCAACTTAGCAGCGGGGTGGGGCGGCACTGAAGCTTTCTTT
NA	NA	TRBV5-1	TRBJ2-1	CASSLTRWSYNEQFF	TGCGCCAGCAGCTTGACGAGGTGGTCCTACAATGAGCAGTTCTTC
NA	NA	TRBV5-1	TRBJ1-4	CASSWSPSGKLFF	TGCGCCAGCAGCTGGAGCCCGTCGGGAAAACTGTTTTTT
NA	NA	TRBV27	TRBJ2-7	CASHKGREQYF	TGTGCCAGCCATAAGGGGCGGGAGCAGTACTTC
NA	NA	TRBV2	TRBJ1-2	CASSETGGLYGYTF	TGTGCCAGCAGCGAGACGGGAGGTCTCTATGGCTACACCTTC
TRBD1	NA	TRBV19	TRBJ2-7	CASSSGTGGYEQYF	TGTGCCAGTAGTTCAGGGACAGGGGGCTACGAGCAGTACTTC
TRBD2	NA	TRBV28	TRBJ2-7	CASSGPRRAGGSYEQYF	TGTGCCAGCAGTGGGCCCAGGAGAGCGGGAGGCTCCTACGAGCAGTACTTC
NA	NA	TRBV11-3	TRBJ2-1	CASKEGSSYNEQFF	TGTGCCAGCAAGGAGGGTAGCTCCTACAATGAGCAGTTCTTC
TRBD1	NA	TRBV14	TRBJ1-1	CASSQVGDRNLGDF	TGTGCCAGCAGCCAAGTAGGGGACAGAAATCTCGGTGACTTT
NA	NA	TRBV28	TRBJ2-7	CASSFLAPGEQYF	TGTGCCAGCAGTTTCCTAGCACCCGGCGAGCAGTACTTC
TRBD1	NA	TRBV30	TRBJ1-2	CAWTRTGLGGYTF	TGTGCCTGGACTCGGACAGGGCTGGGTGGCTACACCTTC
NA	NA	TRBV7-9	TRBJ1-2	CSSSFREGDGYTF	TGTTCCAGCAGCTTCAGGGAGGGAGATGGCTACACCTTC
NA	NA	TRBV2	TRBJ2-1	CASSAREEQFF	TGTGCCAGCAGTGCCAGGGAAGAGCAGTTCTTC
NA	NA	TRBV5-1	TRBJ2-2	CASSSTVNTGELFF	TGCGCCAGCAGCTCGACAGTGAACACCGGGGAGCTGTTTTTT
TRBD1	NA	TRBV19	TRBJ2-7	CASSIVGPDRGFPYEQYF	TGTGCCAGTAGTATAGTTGGGCCTGACAGGGGCTTTCCCTACGAGCAGTACTTC
NA	NA	TRBV7-9	TRBJ2-1	CASSETRGEQFF	TGTGCCAGCAGCGAAACACGGGGGGAGCAGTTCTTC
TRBD2	few	TRBV11-2	TRBJ2-1	CASSPTRASGRNEQFF	TGTGCCAGCAGCCCAACCCGAGCTAGCGGGAGGAATGAGCAGTTCTTC
NA	NA	TRBV19	TRBJ1-5	CASITGPYSNQPQHF	TGTGCCAGTATAACAGGGCCCTATAGCAATCAGCCCCAGCATTTT
TRBD2	NA	TRBV14	TRBJ2-1	CASSQGLAGVPYNEQFF	TGTGCCAGCAGCCAGGGACTAGCGGGAGTCCCCTACAATGAGCAGTTCTTC
NA	few	TRBV27	TRBJ1-1	CASSAFQPGNTEAFF	TGTGCCAGCAGTGCCTTTCAACCAGGGAACACTGAAGCTTTCTTT
NA	once	TRBV7-8	TRBJ1-3	CASSFSPFRRNTIYF	TGTGCCAGCAGCTTTTCGCCCTTTAGGAGGAACACCATATATTTT
NA	NA	TRBV5-4	TRBJ1-6	CASSSGRQNNSPLHF	TGTGCCAGCAGCTCCGGGAGACAGAATAATTCACCCCTCCACTTT
TRBD1	NA	TRBV4-2	TRBJ1-2	CASSPVGQGFKYGYTF	TGTGCCAGCAGCCCTGTCGGACAGGGGTTCAAGTATGGCTACACCTTC
TRBD2	NA	TRBV2	TRBJ2-1	CASSDMASGNNEQFF	TGTGCCAGCAGTGACATGGCTAGCGGTAACAATGAGCAGTTCTTC
TRBD1	NA	TRBV6-5	TRBJ2-7	CASSPDREGLYEQYF	TGTGCCAGCAGTCCCGACAGGGAAGGTCTCTACGAGCAGTACTTC
NA	NA	TRBV7-6	TRBJ2-1	CASSLEWSVDEQFF	TGTGCCAGCAGCTTAGAATGGTCAGTGGATGAGCAGTTCTTC
NA	NA	TRBV6-5	TRBJ2-2	CASSQWNTGELFF	TGTGCCAGCAGCCAATGGAACACCGGGGAGCTGTTTTTT
TRBD2	NA	TRBV6-5	TRBJ2-7	CASSQLAGGSYEQYF	TGTGCCAGCAGTCAACTAGCGGGAGGCTCCTACGAGCAGTACTTC
TRBD1	NA	TRBV27	TRBJ2-2	CASSALGTVGTGELFF	TGTGCCAGCAGTGCCCTGGGGACAGTTGGTACCGGGGAGCTGTTTTTT
TRBD2	NA	TRBV7-9	TRBJ2-3	CASRPVTSGHTDTQYF	TGTGCCAGCAGACCCGTGACTAGCGGGCACACAGATACGCAGTATTTT
TRBD1	NA	TRBV27	TRBJ1-1	CASSALTGNTEAFF	TGTGCCAGCAGTGCCCTGACAGGGAATACTGAAGCTTTCTTT
TRBD1	NA	TRBV10-1	TRBJ2-3	CASSESGQGKDTQYF	TGCGCCAGCAGTGAGTCGGGACAGGGAAAGGATACGCAGTATTTT
NA	NA	TRBV5-1	TRBJ1-1	CASSLAAAGSTEAFF	TGCGCCAGCAGCTTGGCCGCGGCAGGGTCCACTGAAGCTTTCTTT
NA	NA	TRBV2	TRBJ2-1	CASSDNRNVNEQFF	TGTGCCAGCAGTGATAACAGGAACGTCAATGAGCAGTTCTTC
NA	NA	TRBV7-2	TRBJ1-6	CASSRLVASGSPLHF	TGTGCCAGCAGCCGACTAGTGGCTAGCGGTTCACCCCTCCACTTT
NA	NA	TRBV5-1	TRBJ1-1	CASSLVGGPNTEAFF	TGCGCCAGCAGCTTGGTAGGGGGACCGAACACTGAAGCTTTCTTT
NA	NA	TRBV6-5	TRBJ1-2	CASSYSLQGGGYTF	TGTGCCAGCAGTTACTCGCTACAGGGTGGTGGCTACACCTTC
TRBD1	NA	TRBV2	TRBJ2-7	CASSVDRESSYEQYF	TGTGCCAGCAGTGTAGACAGGGAATCTTCCTACGAGCAGTACTTC
NA	NA	TRBV28	TRBJ1-4	CASRPVGLRDTNEKLFF	TGTGCCAGCAGACCCGTAGGGCTCCGGGACACCAATGAAAAACTGTTTTTT
TRBD2	NA	TRBV18	TRBJ2-2	CASSPSGKNTGELFF	TGTGCCAGCTCACCGAGCGGGAAGAACACCGGGGAGCTGTTTTTT
NA	NA	TRBV5-4	TRBJ1-1	CASSWPGMRTEAFF	TGTGCCAGCAGCTGGCCAGGTATGCGCACTGAAGCTTTCTTT
TRBD1	few	TRBV6-5	TRBJ2-5	CASHRTGASETQYF	TGTGCCAGTCACCGTACAGGGGCCTCGGAGACCCAGTACTTC
NA	few	TRBV11-2	TRBJ1-2	CASSFLLDGYTF	TGTGCCAGCAGCTTCCTTTTAGATGGCTACACCTTC
NA	NA	TRBV27	TRBJ2-3	CASSLRRRGGPDTQYF	TGTGCCAGCAGTTTAAGGCGCAGGGGAGGGCCAGATACGCAGTATTTT